These 19 T cell receptor beta chains originate from one sample sequenced in a study of T cell responses to AZD1222 COVID-19 vaccine. Repertoires were generated with immunoSEQ multiplex PCR, while TCRdb's copy carries only in-frame clones and drops some. The sample records about 180,000 clones, approximately 92% being singletons. The sample was peripheral blood, taken 28 days after the second dose of the MenACWY control vaccine. Receptors originate from an adult who received the MenACWY meningococcal vaccine as a control.

The chain employs TRBV11-3 and TRBJ2-1; perhaps TRBD1 as D (5 bases). Trimming left V 5 bases short and J 4 bases short, with 12 bases between. CDR1 is SGHNT, CDR2 YENEEA, per germline. The CDR3 totals 14 residues. In DNA form, the CDR3 reads TGTGCCAGCAGCCCCGACAGCTTATACAATGAGCAGTTCTTC. This translates into CASSPDSLYNEQFF. The entire variable domain, with the rest obtained from reference TRBV11-3 and TRBJ2-1, is as follows: EAGVVQSPRYKIIEKKQPVAFWCNPISGHNTLYWYLQNLGQGPELLIRYENEEAVDDSQLPKDRFSAERLKGVDSTLKIQPAELGDSAVYLCASSPDSLYNEQFFGPGTRLTVL.

J is TRBJ1-5 and V is TRBV19; no clear D. This CDR3 region has 13 residues. Between the trimmed V and J ends, which lost 3 bases and 3 bases, there was a span of 6 bases. Germline CDR1 LNHDA, CDR2 SQIVND (reference sequence). The CDR3 loop is CASSIQDNQPQHF. The CDR3 DNA sequence: TGTGCCAGTAGTATTCAGGACAATCAGCCCCAGCATTTT.

The J gene is TRBJ2-1, the V gene TRBV7-2; TRBD1 matches 7 bases. Unmatched junction bases numbered 2, after V lost 6 bases and J lost 0 bases. The germline gives CDR1 SGHTA, CDR2 FQGNSA. The CDR3 has 14 residues. CDR3 region: CASRGGVSYNEQFF. CDR3 DNA sequence: TGTGCCAGCAGAGGGGGCGTCTCCTACAATGAGCAGTTCTTC.

The chain is built from TRBV30 and TRBJ1-5; D not certain. The germline V gene has CDR1 GTSNPN and CDR2 SVGIG (reference sequence). V was shortened by 0 bases and J by 5 bases, with 8 bases between the two germline ends. CDR3 length equals 13 residues. The CDR3 region has the DNA TGTGCCTGGAGTGTATGGCAGTATCAGCCCCAGCATTTT. Its protein product is CAWSVWQYQPQHF. Complete variable domain (other parts from reference TRBV30 and TRBJ1-5): SQTIHQWPATLVQPVGSPLSLECTVEGTSNPNLYWYRQAAGRGLQLLFYSVGIGQISSEVPQNLSASRPQDRQFILSSKKLLLSDSGFYLCAWSVWQYQPQHFGDGTRLSIL.

Here the CDR3 reads CASSSTPTTNYGYTF. The CDR3 DNA reads as TGTGCCAGTAGTTCCACGCCTACAACTAACTATGGCTACACCTTC. The chain is built from TRBV19 and TRBJ1-2; D uncertain. The germline gives CDR1 LNHDA, CDR2 SQIVND (reference sequence). The CDR3 contains 15 residues. V was clipped by 5 bases and J by 0 bases, with 13 bases between them.

The chain uses TRBV3-1 (or the pseudogene TRBV3-2) and TRBJ1-1, with D possibly TRBD1 on 6 matching bases. Germline lookup yields CDR1 LGHDT and CDR2 YNNKEL (reference sequence). This CDR3 has 15 amino acids. The germline V and J ends were trimmed by 2 bases and 1 base, with 11 bases remaining between them. CDR3: CASSQLDRPNTEAFF. The CDR3 region has the DNA TGTGCCAGCAGCCAATTAGACAGGCCGAACACTGAAGCTTTCTTT.

The chain recombines TRBV7-2 with TRBJ2-1, with unresolved D. CDR1 is SGHTA, CDR2 FQGNSA, per germline. Trimming removed 6 bases at V and 4 bases at J, with 16 bases between. The CDR3 is 15 amino acids. The CDR3 loop reads CASSPVFGFYNEQFF. The CDR3 DNA is TGTGCCAGCAGTCCGGTTTTTGGCTTTTACAATGAGCAGTTCTTC.

V usage is TRBV5-8 and J usage is TRBJ1-4, with D maybe TRBD1 (5 bases). The CDR3 contains 18 residues. The V end lost 2 bases, the J end lost 0 bases, and 17 bases lay between the germline ends. CDR1 is SGHTS and CDR2 is YDEGEE in the germline V gene. The CDR3 reads CASSFRGGSGATNEKLFF. DNA of the CDR3: TGTGCCAGCAGCTTTCGTGGGGGATCTGGGGCAACTAATGAAAAACTGTTTTTT. Using reference TRBV5-8 and TRBJ1-4 for the parts outside the CDR3, the full variable domain is EAGVTQSPTHLIKTRGQQATLRCSPISGHTSVYWYQQALGLGLQFLLWYDEGEERNRGNFPPRFSGRQFPNYSSELNVNALELEDSALYLCASSFRGGSGATNEKLFFGSGTQLSVL.

This clone has just one count. The chain recombines TRBV6-5 with TRBJ1-2, with a tentative D call TRBD1 (5 bases). V gave up 1 base and J gave up 6 bases, with 12 bases separating them. The CDR3 covers 14 residues. The germline V gene has CDR1 MNHEY and CDR2 SVGAGI. The CDR3 bases are TGTGCCAGCAGTTACTTGGGCAGGGAGAATGGCTACACCTTC. Encoded protein: CASSYLGRENGYTF.

This CDR3 is CASSYDSSGGYEQYF. CDR3 nucleotide sequence: TGTGCCAGCAGTTACGATTCCTCGGGAGGCTACGAGCAGTACTTC. The rearrangement uses TRBV6-6 and TRBJ2-7, with 7 positions matching TRBD2. The junction had 7 bases not matched to a gene; V was cut back by 2 bases and J by 3 bases. Looked up from germline, CDR1 is MNHNY and CDR2 is SVGAGI (reference sequence). This CDR3 region has 15 residues.

The chain uses TRBV3-1 (or the pseudogene TRBV3-2) and TRBJ1-3, with D perhaps TRBD1 (5 bases). The CDR3 is made up of 16 amino acids. Trimming took 2 bases from V and 9 from J, leaving 20 bases between them. From germline, CDR1 is LGHDT and CDR2 YNNKEL (reference sequence). This CDR3 reads CASSQQATRGFGTIYF. As DNA, the CDR3 is TGTGCCAGCAGCCAACAAGCGACAAGGGGTTTCGGCACCATATATTTT.

CDR3 DNA: TGCAGTGCTAGTGGAGGGACAGATAGCAATCAGCCCCAGCATTTT. This codes for CSASGGTDSNQPQHF. V gene TRBV20-1 combines with J gene TRBJ1-5; 7 bases are a match to TRBD1. Germline values: CDR1 DFQATT, CDR2 SNEGSKA (reference sequence). V was clipped by 3 bases and J by 0 bases; unmatched bases: 5. The CDR3 sequence is 15 residues long.

This chain joins TRBV5-4 and TRBJ2-7; maybe TRBD1 (6 bases). The length of the CDR3 is 18 residues. Trimming stripped 4 bases from V and 3 bases from J, with 26 bases between. Germline V CDR1 and CDR2: SGHNT, YYREEE (reference sequence). CDR3 sequence: CASSQIPRDTSEGYEQYF. DNA of the CDR3: TGTGCCAGCAGCCAGATACCCCGGGACACTTCAGAGGGCTACGAGCAGTACTTC.

The J gene is TRBJ2-5, the V gene TRBV5-1; the D gene is possibly TRBD2 (6 bases). Germline V lookup: CDR1 SGHRS, CDR2 YFSETQ. V was cut by 4 bases and J by 3 bases, with 16 bases left in between. The CDR3 loop spans 15 amino acids. The CDR3 coding sequence is TGCGCCAGCAGCACTTCATCGGGGGTGGAAGAGACCCAGTACTTC. Protein: CASSTSSGVEETQYF.

The chain employs TRBV18 and TRBJ1-1; D gene unclear. CDR1 is KGHSH, CDR2 LQKENI, per germline. CDR3 length equals 13 residues. The germline V and J ends were trimmed by 1 base and 6 bases, with 9 bases remaining between them. DNA of the CDR3: TGTGCCAGCTCACCACAGAGGGTTCCTGAAGCTTTCTTT. The encoded protein is CASSPQRVPEAFF.

The genes are TRBV5-1 and TRBJ2-7, with 8 bases aligning to TRBD1. The ends lost 3 bases at V and 6 bases at J; junction bases unmatched: 11. Germline assignment: CDR1 SGHRS and CDR2 YFSETQ. The CDR3 has 15 residues. The CDR3 bases are TGCGCCAGCAGCTGGGGGGCCGCAGGGGGCGTCGAGCAGTACTTC. Encoded protein: CASSWGAAGGVEQYF.

The chain is built from TRBV5-4 and TRBJ1-2, with D uncertain. There are 16 residues in the CDR3. V was clipped by 0 bases and J by 0 bases, with 12 bases between them. Per germline, CDR1 SGHNT and CDR2 YYREEE (reference sequence). CDR3: CASSLGAVDTNYGYTF. The CDR3 nucleotides are TGTGCCAGCAGCTTGGGAGCCGTAGATACTAACTATGGCTACACCTTC.

V is TRBV6-2 or TRBV6-3 and J is TRBJ1-2; no definite D call. From germline, CDR1 is MNHEY and CDR2 SVGEGT. Trimming left V 4 bases short and J 12 bases short, with 9 bases between. The CDR3 sequence is 10 residues long. The DNA of the CDR3 is TGTGCCAGCAGTTCCGATCTGGACACCTTC. It specifies CASSSDLDTF.

V usage is TRBV28 and J usage is TRBJ1-5; D call uncertain. The CDR3 covers 15 residues. Trimming shortened V by 7 bases and J by 2 bases, and 15 bases separated the two germline ends. The germline V gene encodes CDR1 MDHEN and CDR2 SYDVKM. CDR3 DNA sequence: TGTGCCAGCAACCCCGCCGGGGTTGGCAATCAGCCCCAGCATTTT. It encodes CASNPAGVGNQPQHF.